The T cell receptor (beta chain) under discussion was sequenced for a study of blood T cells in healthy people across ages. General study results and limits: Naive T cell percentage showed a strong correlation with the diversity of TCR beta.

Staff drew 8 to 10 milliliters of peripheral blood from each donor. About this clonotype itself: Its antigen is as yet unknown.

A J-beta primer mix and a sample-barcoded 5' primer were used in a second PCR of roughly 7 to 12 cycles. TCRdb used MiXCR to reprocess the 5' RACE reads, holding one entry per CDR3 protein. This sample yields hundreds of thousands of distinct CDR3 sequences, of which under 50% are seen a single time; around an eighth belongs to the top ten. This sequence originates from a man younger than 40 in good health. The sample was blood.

The CDR3 loop is CASSQDHREGEQYF. Here the CDR3 DNA reads TGCGCCAGCAGCCAAGACCACAGGGAGGGCGAGCAGTACTTC. The rearrangement uses TRBV4-1 and TRBJ2-1, with D possibly matching TRBD2 (7 bases). The J call may be faulty, since TRBJ2-7 better matches the DNA end. Germline assignment: CDR1 MGHRA and CDR2 YSYEKL. There are 14 residues in the CDR3.